These 4 T cell receptor beta chains were all obtained from the same sample, sequenced in a study of radiation and T cells in renal cell carcinoma. TCRdb's copy holds only in-frame clones and misses some; the assay was immunoSEQ multiplex PCR. The repertoire includes about 100,000 clones, around 80% of them detected once, and roughly 7.6% sits in the top ten. Described time point: blood 4 weeks post-SBRT, at nephrectomy. As to treatment: 15 Gy SBRT to primary tumor, nephrectomy 4 weeks later. Sequencing was performed on blood, taken from a patient whose treatment included radiotherapy and nephrectomy. The receptor source for this set is a man aged 55 to 70 with renal cell carcinoma.

CDR3 in DNA: TGTGCCAGCAGTCTCCGGGACAGCTCTGAAGCTTTCTTT. This gives the protein CASSLRDSSEAFF. The chain employs TRBV6-5 and TRBJ1-1, with TRBD1 matching 7 bases. The CDR3 has 13 amino acids. CDR1 MNHEY and CDR2 SVGAGI come from the germline V gene. Germline trimming cut 5 bases from V and 6 bases from J; bases unmatched to any gene: 6.

There are many counts of this clone. The chain links TRBV4-2 to TRBJ1-3; D ambiguous. The CDR3 is 14 residues long. In germline, CDR1 is LGHNA, CDR2 YNFKEQ. Trimming left V 4 bases short and J 5 bases short, with 12 bases between. CDR3 DNA sequence: TGTGCCAGCAGCCCTTCCTATAGGAGAAACACCATATATTTT. Protein sequence: CASSPSYRRNTIYF.

CDR3 nucleotide sequence: TGTGCCAGCAGCCCCGCCTTGCGCGGTGGCTACACCTTC. It translates to CASSPALRGGYTF. The chain links TRBV14 to TRBJ1-2; D unclear. The CDR3 is made up of 13 amino acids. CDR1 and CDR2 from the germline V gene are SGHDN and FVKESK. Trimming cost V 4 bases and J 7 bases, with 13 bases left between them. Supplemented by reference TRBV14 and TRBJ1-2, the full variable domain reads EAGVTQFPSHSVIEKGQTVTLRCDPISGHDNLYWYRRVMGKEIKFLLHFVKESKQDESGMPNNRFLAERTGGTYSTLKVQPAELEDSGVYFCASSPALRGGYTFGSGTRLTVV.

The genes are TRBV5-5 and TRBJ2-5; 8 bases fit TRBD1. From germline, CDR1 is SGHKS and CDR2 YYEKEE (reference sequence). Trimming removed 4 bases from V and 1 base from J; junction bases left unmatched: 3. The CDR3 is made up of 14 amino acids. CDR3: CASSPTGGQETQYF. CDR3 bases: TGTGCCAGCAGCCCTACAGGGGGCCAAGAGACCCAGTACTTC. The full variable domain, rest sourced from reference TRBV5-5 and TRBJ2-5, is DAGVTQSPTHLIKTRGQQVTLRCSPISGHKSVSWYQQVLGQGPQFIFQYYEKEERGRGNFPDRFSARQFPNYSSELNVNALLLGDSALYLCASSPTGGQETQYFGPGTRLLVL.